This entry is about one T cell receptor beta chain. This clone came up a few times. The antigen it binds to is not known. Per-nucleotide qualities are absent, and no much larger clonotype sits a single base away. The sample belongs to a study of cytomegalovirus exposure and HLA in healthy donors (dated by TCRdb to 2016 to 2017). Regarding the complete study: According to an earlier analysis of a few hundred of the donors, about 179 million T cells yielded 100 million or so unique TCR beta sequences and 276 Gb of sequence data. A later analysis re-examined previously published TCR beta repertoires from over 500 donors and added high-resolution HLA genotyping to investigate patterns of TCR occurrence. The study was designed to test whether signatures of past pathogen exposure could be identified by cataloging public T cell receptors. Among the approximately 430 genotyped donors, around 81% belonged to the genetic ancestry cluster associated with self-reported Caucasian donors. Besides the first cohort of roughly 700 subjects, a separate validation cohort made up of 95 to 150 different subjects was used. An early release covering about 600 HLA-typed donors comprised about 300 gigabases of sequencing data and roughly 86 million unique TCR sequences. Every repertoire in the discovery cohort had been generated on one and the same sequencing platform. HLA typing covered class I and class II loci at four-digit resolution. An earlier analysis of approximately 640 of the donors applied high-throughput TCR beta sequencing to assess whether each TCR beta V gene segment acted as functional or pseudogenic. Donor age, sex, ethnicity and CMV serostatus were compiled alongside the repertoire data. Among about 400 genotyped donors of the cohort, an average of around 220,000 unique TCR beta nucleotide sequences was sequenced per donor, of which 15% to 20% were non-productive. Four or five DR-DQ haplotypes were handled as single units for association and clustering because linkage in the cohort was strong. High-throughput TCR immunosequencing, statistical association of individual TCRs with disease status, and machine learning were combined to predict cytomegalovirus infection status. In the later analysis, no new phenotypic data were used to find candidate immune exposures; instead, reliance was placed on TCR beta sequences and their occurrence across donors. The number of typed donors differed by locus: 629-630 for A, B, C, DRB1 and DQB1; some 500 for DQA1; 606 for DPA1; and 450 to 480 for DPB1. Using immunosequencing, the study profiled T cell repertoires from 666 subjects and related those repertoires to cytomegalovirus serostatus. A later genetic analysis took genome-wide SNP genotypes for 398 of the 666 donors and used that subset as a discovery cohort. Here is what the overall study found, with its caveats: In a later analysis, HLA-associated TCR beta chains showed more clonal expansion and lower generation probabilities than non-associated chains that were equally common. A few of the identified cytomegalovirus-associated TCR beta chains were confirmed in vitro to be specific for cytomegalovirus antigens. Because HLA typing was missing for some donors at each locus, association tests included only the typed subset. An earlier analysis of around 600 of the donors showed that most TCR beta V segments appeared in productive rearrangements either about 87% or about 30% of the time, which broadly matched IMGT annotations. When HLA alleles, especially DR and DQ, strongly co-occurred, attributing TCR associations to individual alleles was difficult. The 87-base-pair reads could not distinguish some IMGT-functional V segments, including TRBV6-2 and TRBV6-3, so those segments were excluded. Only TCR beta chains were sequenced in this cohort, and the absence of alpha or paired-chain data limited detectable features. In the study, about 150 TCR beta chains were listed as associated with cytomegalovirus. Linkage disequilibrium might explain the correlated functional status among segregating V segments, but an unknown experimental factor could not be excluded. The authors suggested that the approach could potentially be generalized to other disease states and immunological phenotypes. The earlier analysis of around 600 of the donors excluded roughly 17 rarely observed V segments, including chromosome 9 orphons, because counts were too low. A later genetic analysis associated a missense DCLRE1C variant with V-gene and J-gene trimming of TCR beta chains, and an independent cohort replicated the association. In both the original and validation cohorts, the classifier was reported to diagnose cytomegalovirus status with high specificity and sensitivity. A cluster of highly shared sequence variants was judged likely to be a technical artifact of the sequencing pipeline. Immune exposure information for the cohort was limited to CMV serostatus. In a later analysis, TCR association rates were found to vary across HLA loci, with the most associated TCRs seen for DRB1 alleles and the fewest for HLA-C alleles. According to a later analysis, parvovirus B19, influenza, CMV and Epstein-Barr virus appeared linked to several top co-occurrence clusters. In a later analysis, most CMV-associated TCR beta chains were found to appear HLA-restricted, with HLA associations seemingly driven largely by CMV exposure. Most TCR sequences were observed very rarely across donors, whereas some public TCRs were present in many individuals. At a false discovery rate of 0.05, a later analysis linked under 20,000 TCR beta sequences to specific HLA alleles. Roughly uniform sequencing depth across donors was assumed in presence/absence analyses, although this assumption may not hold. A later genetic analysis reported fewer N-insertions in productive TCRs among donors in an Asian-associated ancestry cluster than the roughly 640-donor mean. A further reported finding was that TCR beta sequences accurately predicted the HLA-A and HLA-B alleles for most subjects in the first cohort.

Receptor libraries were prepared by the immunoSEQ multiplex PCR assay. The multiplex PCR relied on a mix of 60 forward primers for TCR Vbeta segments and 13 reverse primers for TCR Jbeta segments. The CDR3 region of rearranged TCR beta genes was amplified from genomic DNA by a multiplex PCR assay. The Illumina HiSeq System was used to sequence the amplified TCR beta libraries as 87-base-pair reads. The source study handled its data this way. Across the roughly 700 repertoires, a later analysis counted around 80 million unique TCR beta chains, 8.5 million to 12 million of which were shared by at least two donors. Raw reads were error-corrected and collapsed into unique sequences with a nearest-neighbor algorithm that merged closely related sequences to remove PCR and sequencing errors. To assign V, D and J gene segments, CDR3 sequences were aligned to IMGT reference sequences. For a sequence to be retained, at least a six-nucleotide match to both a V gene segment and a J gene segment was required. A rearrangement was called productive if the CDR3 had no stop codons and remained in frame with V and J, and every other rearrangement was called non-productive. Following IMGT convention, CDR3 was defined as the stretch from the second conserved V-encoded cysteine up to the conserved J-encoded phenylalanine. The earlier analysis of about 590 of the donors excluded sequences that lacked an unambiguous match to a single V gene segment. An earlier analysis of several hundred of the donors called V segments functional above 56.7% productive rearrangements and segregating when the between-donor standard deviation exceeded 5%. A statistical classification framework was built for diagnosing cytomegalovirus status from the catalog of TCR beta chain sequences. In a later analysis, TCR nucleotide sequences were compared against IMGT/GENE-DB human TR gene sequences so that V and J genes could be assigned. Using the TCRdist pipeline, a later analysis assigned CDR3 sequences along with most-parsimonious VDJ recombination scenarios. In a later analysis, each TCR beta chain was defined by its CDR3 amino acid sequence together with its V-gene family, and reads without a unique V-gene family were excluded. As a way to deal with suspected cross-contamination and a sequencing artifact, a later analysis dropped roughly 620 nucleotide sequences that were highly shared and had low generation probability. A later analysis calculated a clonal expansion index for each public chain from normalized within-repertoire ranks of inferred template counts. In a later analysis, generation probabilities were computed using a VDJ recombination model fitted to out-of-frame rearrangements, and the results were checked against IGoR. In a later analysis, hypergeometric tests were used to score TCR-TCR, TCR-HLA and TCR-CMV co-occurrence, with a repertoire-size bias correction applied to TCR pairs. A later analysis estimated false discovery rates by permuting HLA or CMV assignments 20 times. A later analysis grouped co-occurring TCRs with DBSCAN, adding TCRdist sequence similarity when clustering within HLA-allele-positive subsets. Repertoires with fewer than 30,000 or more than 120,000 public chains, plus five repertoires with anomalous nucleotide sharing, were excluded from co-occurrence clustering. Sourced from immuneACCESS, this table was stored by TCRdb with only in-frame sequences that have V and J called. A share of the clones is absent; for the studies checked, an unresolved V gene accounts for under half, and the remainder has no known explanation. Clone size and the V and J calls come from that table; the DNA yielded D and trimming. Present in this sample are about 190,000 clones, around 79% of which were seen just once. 1.5% to 2% of the sample comes from the top ten.

The cohort was made up of hundreds of healthy bone marrow donors. All cohort members were sampled while nominally healthy, although unrecorded immune exposures were likely present. The donor tested CMV seronegative, placing the donor among the approximately 360 seronegative members of the cohort. A peripheral blood sample was collected from each donor, and TCR beta sequencing was performed on peripheral blood mononuclear cells. Genomic DNA was extracted from the blood cell samples with the Qiagen DNeasy Blood Extraction Kit. Trimming removed 1 base from V and 1 base from J, leaving 10 bases between the germline ends. The CDR3 measures 15 amino acids from cysteine to phenylalanine. This entry keeps only the CDR3 DNA: 45 bases, framed from base 1. Reading the germline V gene gives CDR1 MGHRA and CDR2 YSYEKL.

Source material: PBMCs. The TCR sequence derives from a woman between 18 and 29 years old in good health and CMV-seronegative. In this chain, TRBV4-1 is recombined with TRBJ1-1; the D gene lacks a confident call. The nucleotides are TGCGCCAGCAGCCAAGGGTGGAGGGCGAACACTGAAGCTTTCTTT. Translation gives CASSQGWRANTEAFF.